This TCR beta chain was retrieved from a study of vaccination and CD4 T cells after COVID-19 (dated by TCRdb to between 2021 and 2023). A note on the overall study: Convalescent patients had a positive SARS-CoV-2 result on nasal swab PCR, and of these patients, several had mild disease and one had severe disease. A few convalescent patients gave samples both early after vaccination (day 14) and late after vaccination (days 161 to 241). The convalescent cohort included six males and four females, with two Hispanic individuals, seven Caucasians, two Asians and one multiracial person. Post-vaccine blood samples were obtained a median of around 74 days after the second vaccine dose, with a range of about 14 to 250 days. Post-COVID blood samples were collected from convalescent patients a median of approximately 100 days after diagnosis, with a range of about 30 to 161 days. The spike-specific CD4+ TCR repertoire was compared before and after mRNA vaccination in approximately ten COVID-19 convalescent patients and a handful of infection-naive healthy vaccine recipients. Each participant got two doses of either the Pfizer-BioNTech BNT162b2 vaccine (n=8) or the Moderna mRNA-1273 vaccine (n=2). Paper-wide results and their limitations: Nearly all vaccine-specific clones in convalescent patients (304 of 307) were mono-reactive for SARS-CoV-2 spike rather than cross-reactive with common cold coronaviruses. The study included relatively few convalescent patients and did not analyze early timepoints after natural infection. Although the median number of SARS-CoV-2-reactive clonotypes went up from some 23 after infection to more than 30 after vaccination, the increase was not significant. In convalescent patients, a median around 86% of post-vaccine SARS-CoV-2-reactive clones were detected only after vaccination, and vaccine-specific priming was suggested by this finding.

The sample's time point label, decoded: late sampling 161 to 241 days after vaccination in a few convalescent patients. The positive SARS-CoV-2 PCR tests of the convalescent patients were dated from March to December 2020, before the Alpha, Beta and Delta variants emerged in the United States. Ficoll-Paque Plus gradient centrifugation was used to isolate PBMCs from whole blood, and the isolated PBMCs were then either used fresh or cryopreserved at -140C. Receptor libraries were prepared by PCR. TCRdb names Illumina iSeq 100 as the instrument used. The paper's data handling went like this. Non-productive sequences were removed, and CDR3s that did not start with C, did not end with F or W, or were shorter than 7 amino acids were discarded. Levenshtein distances (stringdist) and unrooted phylogenetic trees (ape) in R version 3.6.1 were used to assess CDR3 homology. Through fastp at Q25 and MiXCR, TCRdb rebuilt clones from the public reads, retaining in-frame beta chains. One record per CDR3 amino acid sequence lists the most common genes and DNA. These V and J calls derive from TCRdb rather than the authors' analysis. The sample table contains some 33,000 distinct CDR3 sequences; only one count was recorded for more than 30% of them. The ten largest clones represent roughly 6% of the sample.

The germline V gene supplies CDR1 KGHDR and CDR2 SFDVKD. Spanning cysteine to phenylalanine, the CDR3 consists of 16 amino acids. Of the read, only the CDR3 DNA is kept; its 48 bases are in frame from base 1. V ends up 2 bases short and J 0 bases short, with an unmatched junction base count of 3. There are a few counts of this clonotype. No cognate antigen has been identified for it. Nothing much larger sits one base from this clone, and base qualities are not available. The input for sequencing was CD4+ T cells from blood, taken about 7 months after SARS-CoV-2 vaccination. The rearrangement joined TRBV24-1 to TRBJ2-1, with 7 junctional bases fitting TRBD2. The receptor comes from a human donor who had recovered from COVID-19. The CDR3 is CATSDSLADSYNEQFF. The nucleotides read TGTGCCACCAGTGATTCTCTAGCGGACTCCTACAATGAGCAGTTCTTC.